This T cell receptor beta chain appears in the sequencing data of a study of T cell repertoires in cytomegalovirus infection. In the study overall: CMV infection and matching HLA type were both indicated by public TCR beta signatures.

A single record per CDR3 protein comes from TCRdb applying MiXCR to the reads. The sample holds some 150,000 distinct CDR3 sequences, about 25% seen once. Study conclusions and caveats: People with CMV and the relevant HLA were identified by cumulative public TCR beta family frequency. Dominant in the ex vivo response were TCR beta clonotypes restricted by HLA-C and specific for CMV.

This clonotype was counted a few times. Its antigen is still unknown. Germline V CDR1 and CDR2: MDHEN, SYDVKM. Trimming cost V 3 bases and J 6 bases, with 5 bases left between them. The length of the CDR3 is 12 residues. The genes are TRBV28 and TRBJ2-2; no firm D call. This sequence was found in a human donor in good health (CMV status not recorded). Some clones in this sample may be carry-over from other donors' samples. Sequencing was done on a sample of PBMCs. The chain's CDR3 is CASSFGPGELFF. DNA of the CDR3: TGTGCCAGCAGTTTTGGTCCCGGGGAGCTGTTTTTT.